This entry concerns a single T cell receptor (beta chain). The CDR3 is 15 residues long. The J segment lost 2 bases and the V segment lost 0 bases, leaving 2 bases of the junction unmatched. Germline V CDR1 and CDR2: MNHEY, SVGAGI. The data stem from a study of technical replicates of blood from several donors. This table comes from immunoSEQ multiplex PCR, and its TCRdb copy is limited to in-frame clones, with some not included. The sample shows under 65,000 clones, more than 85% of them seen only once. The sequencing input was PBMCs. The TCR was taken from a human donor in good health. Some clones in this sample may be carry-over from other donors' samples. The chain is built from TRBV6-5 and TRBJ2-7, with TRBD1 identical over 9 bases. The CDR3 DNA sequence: TGTGCCAGCAGTTACTCGACAGGGGGAACCTACGAGCAGTACTTC. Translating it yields CASSYSTGGTYEQYF.